This entry lists 17 T cell receptor beta chains sequenced from one sample in a study of blood T cell repertoires in COVID-19. Here immunoSEQ multiplex PCR was the method, and the copy in TCRdb shows in-frame clones only, minus some. This table holds over 200,000 clones, roughly 87% found once. Material for sequencing was peripheral blood. The receptor set was obtained from a man aged 40-49 years with active or convalescent COVID-19.

The chain uses TRBV3-1 (or the pseudogene TRBV3-2) and TRBJ2-7; 9 bases fit TRBD1. Germline V gene sequence: CDR1 LGHDT, CDR2 YNNKEL (reference sequence). V lost 3 bases and J lost 6; bases outside the gene matches: 6. The CDR3 runs 14 residues. The CDR3 DNA follows: TGTGCCAGCAGCCAGGAAAAGACAGGGGGCGAGCAGTACTTC. Its protein product is CASSQEKTGGEQYF.

This sequence joins TRBV9 and TRBJ2-5; TRBD2 matches 16 bases. Trimming at V came to 4 bases and at J to 5 bases, leaving 11 bases not matched to a gene. Looked up from germline, CDR1 is SGDLS and CDR2 is YYNGEE. The CDR3 length is 18 residues. The CDR3 nucleotides read TGTGCCAGCAGCTCCGGGACTAGCGGGGGGGCTTTTCGGGAGACCCAGTACTTC. Its protein product is CASSSGTSGGAFRETQYF.

The chain is built from TRBV9 and TRBJ1-2; TRBD1 agrees at 8 bases. Trimming took 4 bases from V and 4 from J; bases not matched to a gene: 9. From germline, CDR1 is SGDLS and CDR2 YYNGEE. The CDR3 loop spans 15 amino acids. Here the CDR3 reads CASSPGQGLRYGYTF. Written as DNA, the CDR3 is TGTGCCAGCAGCCCAGGACAGGGTCTCCGCTATGGCTACACCTTC.

The chain joins TRBV27 to TRBJ1-6, with a weak D call TRBD1 (6 bases). Germline V lookup: CDR1 MNHEY, CDR2 SMNVEV (reference sequence). V gave up 3 bases and J gave up 8 bases, with 11 bases separating them. CDR3 length: 14 residues. The chain's CDR3 is CASSLAGDHSPLHF. For the CDR3, the DNA is TGTGCCAGCAGTTTGGCAGGGGATCATTCACCCCTCCACTTT.

The chain combines TRBV6-5 with TRBJ2-7, with a possible D match to TRBD1 (6 bases). Trimming shortened V by 6 bases and J by 3 bases, and 15 bases separated the two germline ends. This CDR3 spans 14 amino acids. Looked up from germline, CDR1 is MNHEY and CDR2 is SVGAGI. CDR3 nucleotide sequence: TGTGCCAGCAGCTACGGGACACCAAACTACGAGCAGTACTTC. Protein product: CASSYGTPNYEQYF.

J is TRBJ1-5 and V is TRBV18; D is ambiguous. Germline V lookup: CDR1 KGHSH, CDR2 LQKENI. Deletions cut 3 bases from V and 2 bases from J, with 11 bases between. The CDR3 is made up of 15 amino acids. The CDR3 sequence: CASSPGQAGNQPQHF. The CDR3 DNA reads as TGTGCCAGCTCACCGGGCCAGGCTGGCAATCAGCCCCAGCATTTT.

CDR3 bases: TGTGCCAGCAGTTTGAATCCAGAAACCTACGAGCAGTACTTC. The encoded protein is CASSLNPETYEQYF. V and J are TRBV28 and TRBJ2-7; no clear D. CDR1 and CDR2 from the germline V gene are MDHEN and SYDVKM. This CDR3 region has 14 residues. V lost 3 bases and J lost 2, with 11 bases in between.

This clone came up a few times. The chain recombines TRBV6-5 with TRBJ1-3; D not resolved. From germline, CDR1 is MNHEY and CDR2 SVGAGI. This CDR3 has 15 amino acids. V was shortened by 7 bases and J by 0 bases, with 13 bases between the two germline ends. In nucleotides, the CDR3 is TGTGCCAGCACCTTACGCGGTGCCTCTGGAAACACCATATATTTT. It is translated as CASTLRGASGNTIYF.

This chain links TRBV6-5 with TRBJ1-1; 7 bases line up with TRBD1. Germline-derived CDR1 and CDR2 are MNHEY and SVGAGI. V dropped 7 bases and J dropped 11; count of bases not matched to a gene: 16. This CDR3 region has 14 residues. The CDR3, as DNA: TGTGCCAGCAACCCGGGGGACAGCTTGAGGTGGGCTTTCTTT. Its translation: CASNPGDSLRWAFF.

This chain uses TRBV28 with TRBJ1-1, with 7 bases identical to TRBD1. Germline V gene data show CDR1 as MDHEN and CDR2 as SYDVKM. The length of the CDR3 is 13 residues. Losses at the gene ends were 7 bases for V and 1 base for J; bases not matched to a gene: 3. CDR3 DNA: TGTGCCAGCATCAGGGGGGCGAACACTGAAGCTTTCTTT. It translates to CASIRGANTEAFF. The full variable domain, its missing parts supplied by reference TRBV28 and TRBJ1-1, is DVKVTQSSRYLVKRTGEKVFLECVQDMDHENMFWYRQDPGLGLRLIYFSYDVKMKEKGDIPEGYSVSREKKERFSLILESASTNQTSMYLCASIRGANTEAFFGQGTRLTVV.

This chain uses TRBV28 with TRBJ1-2; the D is unclear. The length of the CDR3 is 13 residues. V was trimmed by 5 bases and J by 8 bases, leaving 15 bases between them. Germline CDR1 is MDHEN and CDR2 is SYDVKM. The CDR3 is CASSLPRGSGYTF. The CDR3 region has the DNA TGTGCCAGCAGTCTTCCCCGAGGTTCGGGCTACACCTTC.

This sequence joins TRBV19 and TRBJ2-7; D is perhaps TRBD1 (5 bases). V dropped 10 bases and J dropped 3 bases, with 19 bases sitting between them. This CDR3 has 14 amino acids. Germline CDR1 and CDR2: LNHDA and SQIVND (reference sequence). The CDR3 bases are TGTGCCACTGGGGCGGCTGTCCTTTACTACGAGCAGTACTTC. It is translated as CATGAAVLYYEQYF.

This clone was recorded once. The rearrangement joins TRBV2 to TRBJ2-1; D remains ambiguous. The CDR3 runs 14 residues. Germline CDR1 and CDR2: SNHLY and FYNNEI. With 2 bases removed from V and 15 bases from J, the gap between germline ends came to 20 bases. The CDR3 sequence is CASSETPSGPRMFF. The CDR3 DNA sequence: TGTGCCAGCAGTGAAACACCATCGGGTCCCCGGATGTTCTTC.

This clone was observed a single time. The chain combines TRBV3-1 (or the pseudogene TRBV3-2) with TRBJ2-3; TRBD2 agrees at 7 bases. This CDR3 spans 16 amino acids. The J segment lost 4 bases and the V segment lost 2 bases, leaving 9 bases of the junction unmatched. In germline, CDR1 is LGHDT, CDR2 YNNKEL (reference sequence). The chain's CDR3 is CASSQTGLTSADTQYF. The CDR3 coding sequence is TGTGCCAGCAGCCAAACAGGTCTCACTAGCGCAGATACGCAGTATTTT.

This rearrangement joins TRBV11-2 to TRBJ2-3; 10 nucleotides align to TRBD2. The CDR3 extends over 16 amino acids. Germline lookup yields CDR1 SGHAT and CDR2 FQNNGV. V gave up 2 bases and J gave up 2 bases; unmatched junction bases: 4. DNA for the CDR3: TGTGCCAGCAGCTTACCCACTAGCGGGGTCACAGATACGCAGTATTTT. Protein: CASSLPTSGVTDTQYF.

The chain combines TRBV7-9 with TRBJ1-1; TRBD1 is a possible D gene (5 bases). The CDR3 extends over 14 amino acids. Germline CDR1 reads SEHNR; CDR2 reads FQNEAQ (reference sequence). V lost 2 bases, J lost 5 bases, and 12 bases lay in between. The CDR3 sequence is CASSLQGGGTEAFF. The CDR3 region has the DNA TGTGCCAGCAGCTTACAGGGTGGCGGTACTGAAGCTTTCTTT.

This clone was found a few times. V usage is TRBV5-1 and J usage is TRBJ1-2; D might be TRBD1 (6 bases). Trimming removed 2 bases at V and 0 bases at J, with 17 bases between. From germline, CDR1 is SGHRS and CDR2 YFSETQ. The CDR3 has 17 amino acids. The CDR3 region is CASSFSTGSPTNYGYTF. Here the CDR3 DNA reads TGCGCCAGCAGCTTTTCGACAGGATCCCCTACTAACTATGGCTACACCTTC.